This T cell receptor beta chain was identified during a study of control samples from healthy donors and cancer patients. Profiled with immunoSEQ multiplex PCR; TCRdb holds only in-frame clones, not every one. The sample consists of around 190,000 clones, around nine tenths of them appearing once. J was trimmed by 2 bases and V by 1 base; bases with no gene match: 3. CDR3 length equals 16 residues. Germline loops: CDR1 SGHTA, CDR2 FQGNSA. The sequenced sample was blood. V and J are TRBV7-2 and TRBJ2-5, with TRBD2 matching over 11 bases. This clonotype originated in a man aged 25-40 years in good health. The CDR3 DNA reads TGTGCCAGCAGCTTAGGGGCTAGCGGGGGGCAAGAGACCCAGTACTTC. Protein sequence: CASSLGASGGQETQYF.